The 17 T cell receptor beta chains below were found in one sample sequenced in a study of beta chain features in type 1 diabetes. Study-wide results and caveats: Shortening of TCRB CDR3s, moderate but significant, appeared in all four CD4+ subsets of Type 1 diabetes patients.

Their antigens remain unidentified. What was sequenced were expressed TCRB transcripts, since all of the isolated RNA had been reverse transcribed. The method was immunoSEQ multiplex PCR; TCRdb's version includes in-frame clones alone and lacks a portion of them. The table includes roughly 400,000 clones, around a tenth detected once. Sequencing was carried out using central memory CD4+ T cells from blood. The receptors here all came from a man aged 25 to 40 with type 1 diabetes.

The chain has TRBV7-9 and TRBJ2-5; no firm D call. Per the germline V gene, CDR1 is SEHNR and CDR2 is FQNEAQ (reference sequence). Trimming left V 1 base short and J 5 bases short, with 8 bases between. This CDR3 contains 13 residues. DNA for the CDR3: TGTGCCAGCAGCTTAGGGGTTCCGGAGACCCAGTACTTC. Amino acids: CASSLGVPETQYF. Variable domain in full (rest from reference TRBV7-9 and TRBJ2-5): DTGVSQNPRHKITKRGQNVTFRCDPISEHNRLYWYRQTLGQGPEFLTYFQNEAQLEKSRLLSDRFSAERPKGSFSTLEIQRTEQGDSAMYLCASSLGVPETQYFGPGTRLLVL.

This clone was seen ten or more times. This chain links TRBV5-6 with TRBJ2-1; no clear D. This CDR3 has 15 residues. Germline values: CDR1 SGHDT, CDR2 YYEEEE. Trimming shortened V by 0 bases and J by 15 bases, and 22 bases separated the two germline ends. The CDR3 sequence: CASSLASGSQSVTFF. Written as DNA, the CDR3 is TGTGCCAGCAGCTTGGCGAGTGGGTCCCAATCAGTTACGTTCTTC.

The chain employs TRBV6-5 and TRBJ2-7; D is undetermined. Germline V lookup: CDR1 MNHEY, CDR2 SVGAGI. The CDR3 has 14 amino acids. The V end was cut by 5 bases, the J end by 5 bases, with 16 bases between. The CDR3 DNA follows: TGTGCCAGCAGTCCCGTTGAGATTAGGGACGAGCAGTACTTC. Translated: CASSPVEIRDEQYF.

This clone was observed at least ten times. This rearrangement joins TRBV28 to TRBJ1-2; the D gene is possibly TRBD1 (6 bases). V was pared by 1 base and J by 8 bases, with 23 bases between. CDR1 and CDR2 from the germline V gene are MDHEN and SYDVKM. The CDR3 totals 17 residues. The CDR3 sequence: CASSLLSFEGVTGGYTF. CDR3 nucleotides: TGTGCCAGCAGTTTATTATCGTTTGAGGGGGTAACGGGAGGCTACACCTTC.

This sequence joins TRBV5-4 and TRBJ2-1, with TRBD2 matching 12 bases. The V gene end was trimmed by 2 bases and the J gene end by 6 bases; junction bases not matched to a gene: 3. Germline CDR1 is SGHNT and CDR2 is YYREEE (reference sequence). The CDR3 length is 15 residues. CDR3 residues: CASSFPLAGGNEQFF. CDR3 nucleotides: TGTGCCAGCAGCTTTCCACTAGCGGGAGGCAATGAGCAGTTCTTC.

The rearrangement uses TRBV27 and TRBJ1-1; D gene unclear. The CDR3 is 14 residues long. Trimming removed 11 bases from V and 0 bases from J, with 16 bases in between. Germline loops: CDR1 MNHEY, CDR2 SMNVEV (reference sequence). The CDR3 loop reads CASRSPRVNTEAFF. The CDR3 DNA is TGTGCCTCCCGTTCCCCCAGAGTGAACACTGAAGCTTTCTTT.

The gene calls are TRBV7-2 and TRBJ2-5, with 7 bases matching TRBD2. This CDR3 region has 13 residues. Germline values: CDR1 SGHTA, CDR2 FQGNSA. The junction had 3 bases not matched to a gene; V was cut back by 4 bases and J by 4 bases. CDR3 loop: CASSSLAAETQYF. The CDR3 DNA sequence: TGTGCCAGCAGCTCGCTAGCGGCAGAGACCCAGTACTTC. The full variable domain, rest sourced from reference TRBV7-2 and TRBJ2-5, is GAGVSQSPSNKVTEKGKDVELRCDPISGHTALYWYRQSLGQGLEFLIYFQGNSAPDKSGLPSDRFSAERTGGSVSTLTIQRTQQEDSAVYLCASSSLAAETQYFGPGTRLLVL.

Concerning this clone: The same CDR3 is also encoded by other DNA sequences in this sample. This rearrangement joins TRBV28 to TRBJ2-7, with D perhaps matching TRBD2 (5 bases). The CDR3 sequence is 14 residues long. V gave up 4 bases and J gave up 1 base, with 11 bases separating them. Per germline, CDR1 MDHEN and CDR2 SYDVKM. The CDR3 nucleotides read TGTGCCAGCAGTTCCTCGGGGTTGTCCTACGAGCAGTACTTC. Amino acid sequence: CASSSSGLSYEQYF.

The chain combines TRBV13 with TRBJ2-3; the match to TRBD2 covers 10 bases. CDR1 is PRHDT and CDR2 is FYEKMQ in the germline V gene (reference sequence). V lost 5 bases and J lost 6; bases outside the gene matches: 14. The CDR3 spans 17 residues. CDR3 sequence (DNA): TGTGCCAGCAGCCCAAGGACTAGCGGCAAAGTGGGGGATACGCAGTATTTT. It translates to CASSPRTSGKVGDTQYF. The full variable domain, in which reference TRBV13 and TRBJ2-3 provide the parts outside the CDR3, is AAGVIQSPRHLIKEKRETATLKCYPIPRHDTVYWYQQGPGQDPQFLISFYEKMQSDKGSIPDRFSAQQFSDYHSELNMSSLELGDSALYFCASSPRTSGKVGDTQYFGPGTRLTVL.

This clone was recorded a few times. Other DNA variants within this sample encode the same CDR3. V gene TRBV29-1 combines with J gene TRBJ2-1; 10 nucleotides agree with TRBD2. Germline loops: CDR1 SQVTM, CDR2 ANQGSEA. This CDR3 is built from 16 residues. Trimming cost V 0 bases and J 1 base; bases outside gene matches: 3. Written as DNA, the CDR3 is TGCAGCGTTGAAGACCCACTAGCGGGATCCTACAATGAGCAGTTCTTC. Its translation is CSVEDPLAGSYNEQFF.

The chain joins TRBV19 to TRBJ2-3, with a possible D match to TRBD2 (6 bases). This CDR3 spans 13 amino acids. Germline V lookup: CDR1 LNHDA, CDR2 SQIVND (reference sequence). V was shortened by 2 bases and J by 4 bases, with 7 bases between the two germline ends. The CDR3 protein is CASSILAADTQYF. The CDR3 nucleotides read TGTGCCAGTAGTATATTAGCGGCAGATACGCAGTATTTT.

This clone appeared many times. The V call is TRBV7-2, the J call TRBJ1-2, with TRBD1 matching 10 bases. Germline assignment: CDR1 SGHTA and CDR2 FQGNSA. The CDR3 contains 13 residues. With 5 bases clipped from V and 6 bases from J, the junction kept 3 bases outside the gene matches. The CDR3 region has the DNA TGTGCCAGCAGCCGACAGGGGGCTCATGGCTACACCTTC. Translated: CASSRQGAHGYTF.

The table lists this clone with a few counts. J is TRBJ2-2 and V is TRBV7-7; 9 bases line up with TRBD1. Germline V gene sequence: CDR1 SSHAT, CDR2 FNYEAQ (reference sequence). The CDR3 has 18 amino acids. Unmatched junction bases numbered 10, after V lost 4 bases and J lost 1 base. This CDR3 reads CASSSNRRDRENTGELFF. The CDR3 coding sequence is TGTGCCAGCAGCTCAAACCGACGGGACAGGGAGAACACCGGGGAGCTGTTTTTT.

This clone was observed a few times. The chain recombines TRBV7-3 with TRBJ2-5; D is possibly TRBD1 or TRBD2 (6 bases each). The CDR3 is 13 amino acids. Trimming cost V 6 bases and J 4 bases, with 12 bases left between them. Germline CDR1 and CDR2: SGHTA and FQGTGA. The DNA for the CDR3 is TGTGCCAGCAGTGAGGGGGGCCGAGAGACCCAGTACTTC. Translation gives CASSEGGRETQYF.

This clone was seen more than once but under ten times. V and J are TRBV2 and TRBJ2-3; D remains ambiguous. Per germline, CDR1 SNHLY and CDR2 FYNNEI. This CDR3 region has 11 residues. The V end lost 0 bases, the J end lost 7 bases, and 2 bases lay between the germline ends. The CDR3 DNA reads TGTGCCAGCAGTGAAGCTTATACGCAGTATTTT. Its translation is CASSEAYTQYF. Combining the CDR3 with reference TRBV2 and TRBJ2-3 gives the whole variable domain EPEVTQTPSHQVTQMGQEVILRCVPISNHLYFYWYRQILGQKVEFLVSFYNNEISEKSEIFDDQFSVERPDGSNFTLKIRSTKLEDSAMYFCASSEAYTQYFGPGTRLTVL.

This clone was picked up a small number of times. The chain is built from TRBV29-1 and TRBJ1-1, with unresolved D. The CDR3 has 12 amino acids. The germline gives CDR1 SQVTM, CDR2 ANQGSEA. V was cut by 1 base and J by 6 bases, with 9 bases left in between. CDR3 loop: CSVEVEWSEAFF. The CDR3 DNA reads TGCAGCGTTGAAGTCGAGTGGTCTGAAGCTTTCTTT.

The chain employs TRBV28 and TRBJ2-2; D is perhaps TRBD1 (6 bases). Germline lookup yields CDR1 MDHEN and CDR2 SYDVKM. The CDR3 is made up of 14 amino acids. Trimming pared 6 bases from V and 6 bases from J, leaving 14 bases between. As DNA, the CDR3 is TGTGCCAGCAGCTTTTACAGGGAACCCGGGGAGCTGTTTTTT. It encodes CASSFYREPGELFF. The full variable domain, rest sourced from reference TRBV28 and TRBJ2-2, is DVKVTQSSRYLVKRTGEKVFLECVQDMDHENMFWYRQDPGLGLRLIYFSYDVKMKEKGDIPEGYSVSREKKERFSLILESASTNQTSMYLCASSFYREPGELFFGEGSRLTVL.